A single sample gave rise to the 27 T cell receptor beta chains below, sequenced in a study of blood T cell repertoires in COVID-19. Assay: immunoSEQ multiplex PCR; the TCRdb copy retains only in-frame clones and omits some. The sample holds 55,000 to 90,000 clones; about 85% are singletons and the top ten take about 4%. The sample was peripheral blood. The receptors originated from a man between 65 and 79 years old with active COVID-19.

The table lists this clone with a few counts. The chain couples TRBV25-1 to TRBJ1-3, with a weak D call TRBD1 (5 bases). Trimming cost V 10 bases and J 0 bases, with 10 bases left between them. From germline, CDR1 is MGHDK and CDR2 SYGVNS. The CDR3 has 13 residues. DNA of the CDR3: TGTGCCACCGGACACCGCTCTGGAAACACCATATATTTT. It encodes CATGHRSGNTIYF.

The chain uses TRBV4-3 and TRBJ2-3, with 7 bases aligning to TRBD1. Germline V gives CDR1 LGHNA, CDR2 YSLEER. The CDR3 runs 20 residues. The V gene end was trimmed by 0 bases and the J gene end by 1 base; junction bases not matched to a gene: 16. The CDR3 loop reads CASSQDRDSRIIVGTDTQYF. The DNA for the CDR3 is TGCGCCAGCAGCCAAGATCGGGACAGCCGTATTATTGTGGGCACAGATACGCAGTATTTT.

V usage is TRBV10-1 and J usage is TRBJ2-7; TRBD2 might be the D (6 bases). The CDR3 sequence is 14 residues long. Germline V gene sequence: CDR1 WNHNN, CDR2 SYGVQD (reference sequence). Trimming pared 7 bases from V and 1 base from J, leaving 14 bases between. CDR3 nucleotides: TGCGCCAGCACCCTGGGACTCACATCCTACGAGCAGTACTTC. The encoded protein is CASTLGLTSYEQYF.

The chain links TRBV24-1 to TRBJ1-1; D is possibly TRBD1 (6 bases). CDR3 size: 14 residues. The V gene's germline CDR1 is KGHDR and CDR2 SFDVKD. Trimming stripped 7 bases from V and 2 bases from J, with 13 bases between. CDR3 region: CATRPGAANTEAFF. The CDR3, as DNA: TGTGCCACCAGACCAGGGGCAGCCAACACTGAAGCTTTCTTT.

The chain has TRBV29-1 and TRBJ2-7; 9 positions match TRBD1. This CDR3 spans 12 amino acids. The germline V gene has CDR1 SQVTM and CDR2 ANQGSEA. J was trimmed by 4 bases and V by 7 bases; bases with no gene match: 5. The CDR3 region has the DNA TGCAGCGCTGAGACAGGGGGGTACGAGCAGTACTTC. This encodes CSAETGGYEQYF.

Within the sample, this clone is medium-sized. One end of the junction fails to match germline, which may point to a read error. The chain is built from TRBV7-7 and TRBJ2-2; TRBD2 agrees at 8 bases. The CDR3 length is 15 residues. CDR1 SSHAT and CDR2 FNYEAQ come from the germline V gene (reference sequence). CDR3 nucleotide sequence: TGTGCTAGCAGCCCACTAGCGGAGCACACCGGGGAGCTGTTTTTT. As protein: CASSPLAEHTGELFF. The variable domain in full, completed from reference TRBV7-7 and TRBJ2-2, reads GAGVSQSPRYKVTKRGQDVTLRCDPISSHATLYWYQQALGQGPEFLTYFNYEAQPDKSGLPSDRFSAERPEGSISTLTIQRTEQRDSAMYRCASSPLAEHTGELFFGEGSRLTVL.

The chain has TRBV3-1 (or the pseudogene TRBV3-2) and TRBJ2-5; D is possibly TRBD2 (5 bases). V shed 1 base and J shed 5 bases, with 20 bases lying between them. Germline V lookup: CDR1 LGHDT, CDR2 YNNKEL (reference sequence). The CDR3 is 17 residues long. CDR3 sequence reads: CASSQGGAELRLETQYF. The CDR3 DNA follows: TGTGCCAGCAGCCAAGGGGGAGCGGAGCTCCGCCTTGAGACCCAGTACTTC.

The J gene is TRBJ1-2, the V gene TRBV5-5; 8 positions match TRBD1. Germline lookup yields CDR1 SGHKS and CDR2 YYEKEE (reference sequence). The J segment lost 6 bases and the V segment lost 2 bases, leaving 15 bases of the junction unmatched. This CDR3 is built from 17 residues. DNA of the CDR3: TGTGCCAGCAGCTTAGTCTGGGGTCGGGCAGGGGGCAATGGCTACACCTTC. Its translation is CASSLVWGRAGGNGYTF.

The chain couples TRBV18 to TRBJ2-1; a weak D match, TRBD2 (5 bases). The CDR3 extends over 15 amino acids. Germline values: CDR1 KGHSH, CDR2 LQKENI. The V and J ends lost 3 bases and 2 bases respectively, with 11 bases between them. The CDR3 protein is CASSPRENAYNEQFF. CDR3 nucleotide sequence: TGTGCCAGCTCACCTCGGGAAAACGCCTACAATGAGCAGTTCTTC. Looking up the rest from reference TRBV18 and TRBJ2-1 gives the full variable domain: NAGVMQNPRHLVRRRGQEARLRCSPMKGHSHVYWYRQLPEEGLKFMVYLQKENIIDESGMPKERFSAEFPKEGPSILRIQQVVRGDSAAYFCASSPRENAYNEQFFGPGTRLTVL.

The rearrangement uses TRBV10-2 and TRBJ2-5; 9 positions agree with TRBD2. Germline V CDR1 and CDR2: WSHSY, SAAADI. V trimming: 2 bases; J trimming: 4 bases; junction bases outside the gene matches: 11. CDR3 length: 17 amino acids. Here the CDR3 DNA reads TGCGCCAGCAGTGAGGGGGTAGCGGGAGTGTCGGGAGAGACCCAGTACTTC. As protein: CASSEGVAGVSGETQYF.

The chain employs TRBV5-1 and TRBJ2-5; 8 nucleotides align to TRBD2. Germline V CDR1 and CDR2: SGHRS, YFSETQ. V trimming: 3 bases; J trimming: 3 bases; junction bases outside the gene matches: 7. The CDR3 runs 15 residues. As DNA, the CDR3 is TGCGCCAGCAGCTCGGGAGGGACGGCTAAAGAGACCCAGTACTTC. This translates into CASSSGGTAKETQYF.

The CDR3 protein is CASSVGTAPRDYGYTF. The CDR3 region has the DNA TGTGCCAGCAGCGTGGGGACAGCGCCCCGGGACTATGGCTACACCTTC. The rearrangement uses TRBV5-6 and TRBJ1-2; 7 bases fit TRBD1. V trimming: 4 bases; J trimming: 3 bases; junction bases outside the gene matches: 12. The CDR3 has 16 amino acids. Germline assignment: CDR1 SGHDT and CDR2 YYEEEE.

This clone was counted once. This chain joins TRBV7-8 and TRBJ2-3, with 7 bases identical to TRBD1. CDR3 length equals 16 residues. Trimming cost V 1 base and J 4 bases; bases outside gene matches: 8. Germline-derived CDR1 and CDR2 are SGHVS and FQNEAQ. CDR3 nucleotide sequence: TGTGCCAGCAGCTTAGGGCGAGGGGGCTCTGCAGATACGCAGTATTTT. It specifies CASSLGRGGSADTQYF.

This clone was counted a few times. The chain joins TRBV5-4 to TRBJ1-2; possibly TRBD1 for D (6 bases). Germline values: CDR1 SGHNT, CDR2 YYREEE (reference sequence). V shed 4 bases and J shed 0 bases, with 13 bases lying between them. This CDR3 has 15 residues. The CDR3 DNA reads TGTGCCAGCAGCCGGATAACAGGGCCTAACTATGGCTACACCTTC. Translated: CASSRITGPNYGYTF. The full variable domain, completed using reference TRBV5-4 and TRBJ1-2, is ETGVTQSPTHLIKTRGQQVTLRCSSQSGHNTVSWYQQALGQGPQFIFQYYREEENGRGNFPPRFSGLQFPNYSSELNVNALELDDSALYLCASSRITGPNYGYTFGSGTRLTVV.

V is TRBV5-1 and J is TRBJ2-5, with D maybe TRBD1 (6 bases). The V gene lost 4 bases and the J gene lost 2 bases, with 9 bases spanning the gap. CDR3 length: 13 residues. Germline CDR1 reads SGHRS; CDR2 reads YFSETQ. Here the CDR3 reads CASSVGAQETQYF. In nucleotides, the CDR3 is TGCGCCAGCAGCGTGGGGGCGCAAGAGACCCAGTACTTC.

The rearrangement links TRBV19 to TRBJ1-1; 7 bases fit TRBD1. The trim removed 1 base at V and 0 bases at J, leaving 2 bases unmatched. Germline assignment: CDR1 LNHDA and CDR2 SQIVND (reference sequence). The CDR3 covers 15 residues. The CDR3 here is CASSIGGTVNTEAFF. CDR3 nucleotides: TGTGCCAGTAGTATAGGGGGGACAGTGAACACTGAAGCTTTCTTT.

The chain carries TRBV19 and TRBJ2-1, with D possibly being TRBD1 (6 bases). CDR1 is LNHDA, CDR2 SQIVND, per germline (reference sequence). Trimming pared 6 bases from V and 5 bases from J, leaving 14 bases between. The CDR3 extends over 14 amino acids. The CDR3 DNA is TGTGCCAGTAGGCCTGGTCAGGGGAACAATGAGCAGTTCTTC. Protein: CASRPGQGNNEQFF.

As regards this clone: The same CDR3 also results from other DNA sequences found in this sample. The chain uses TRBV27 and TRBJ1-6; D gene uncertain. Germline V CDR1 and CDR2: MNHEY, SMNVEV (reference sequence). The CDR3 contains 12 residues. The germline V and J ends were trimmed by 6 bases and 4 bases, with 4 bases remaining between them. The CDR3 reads CASSPYNSPLHF. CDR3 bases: TGTGCCAGCAGCCCTTATAATTCACCCCTCCACTTT.

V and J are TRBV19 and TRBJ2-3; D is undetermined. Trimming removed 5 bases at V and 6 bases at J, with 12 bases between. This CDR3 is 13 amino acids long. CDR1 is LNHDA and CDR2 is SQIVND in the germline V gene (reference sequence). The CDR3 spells CASSLLSGDTQYF. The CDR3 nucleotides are TGTGCCAGTAGTCTACTGTCTGGTGATACGCAGTATTTT.

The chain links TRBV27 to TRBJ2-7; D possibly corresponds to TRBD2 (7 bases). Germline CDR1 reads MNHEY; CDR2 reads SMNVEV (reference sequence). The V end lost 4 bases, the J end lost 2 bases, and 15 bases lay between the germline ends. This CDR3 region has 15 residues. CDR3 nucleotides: TGTGCCAGCAGTTGGGGGGGCGGAGGGGCCTACGAGCAGTACTTC. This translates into CASSWGGGGAYEQYF.

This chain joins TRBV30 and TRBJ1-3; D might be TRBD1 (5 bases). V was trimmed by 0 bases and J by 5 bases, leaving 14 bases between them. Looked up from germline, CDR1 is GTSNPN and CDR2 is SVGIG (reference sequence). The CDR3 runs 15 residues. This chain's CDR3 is CAWSVAGFARNTIYF. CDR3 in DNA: TGTGCCTGGAGTGTAGCAGGGTTTGCTCGAAACACCATATATTTT.

CDR3 nucleotides: TGTGCCAGCACTCAGGGGACGGTCGCCTCTGGGGCCAACGTCCTGACTTTC. It codes for CASTQGTVASGANVLTF. This chain connects TRBV2 to TRBJ2-6, with D possibly being TRBD1 (6 bases). V lost 7 bases, J lost 0 bases, and 16 bases lay in between. The CDR3 runs to 17 residues. Germline loops: CDR1 SNHLY, CDR2 FYNNEI. Variable domain in full (rest from reference TRBV2 and TRBJ2-6): EPEVTQTPSHQVTQMGQEVILRCVPISNHLYFYWYRQILGQKVEFLVSFYNNEISEKSEIFDDQFSVERPDGSNFTLKIRSTKLEDSAMYFCASTQGTVASGANVLTFGAGSRLTVL.

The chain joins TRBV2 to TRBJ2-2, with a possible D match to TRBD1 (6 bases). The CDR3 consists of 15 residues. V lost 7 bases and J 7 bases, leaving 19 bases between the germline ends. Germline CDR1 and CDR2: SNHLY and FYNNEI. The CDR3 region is CASTSSAGAVGELFF. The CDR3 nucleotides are TGTGCCAGCACCTCTTCGGCAGGGGCGGTCGGGGAGCTGTTTTTT.

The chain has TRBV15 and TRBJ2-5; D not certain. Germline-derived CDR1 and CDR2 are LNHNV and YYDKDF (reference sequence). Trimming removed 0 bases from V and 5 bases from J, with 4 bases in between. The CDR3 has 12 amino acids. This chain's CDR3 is CATSRDMETQYF. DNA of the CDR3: TGTGCCACCAGCAGAGATATGGAGACCCAGTACTTC.

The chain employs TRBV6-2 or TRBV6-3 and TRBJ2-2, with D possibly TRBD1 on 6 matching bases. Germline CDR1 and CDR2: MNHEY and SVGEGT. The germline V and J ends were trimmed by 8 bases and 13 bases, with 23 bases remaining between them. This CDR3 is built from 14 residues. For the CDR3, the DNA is TGTGCCAGCCGCCGGGACAACGGCCTAATGGGGCTGTTTTTT. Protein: CASRRDNGLMGLFF.

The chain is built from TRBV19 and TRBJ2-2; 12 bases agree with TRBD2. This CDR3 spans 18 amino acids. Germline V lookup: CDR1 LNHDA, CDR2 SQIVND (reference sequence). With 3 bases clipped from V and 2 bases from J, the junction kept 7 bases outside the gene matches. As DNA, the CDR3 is TGTGCCAGTAGTATTGGGGCTAGCGGGAGGGGAAACACCGGGGAGCTGTTTTTT. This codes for CASSIGASGRGNTGELFF.

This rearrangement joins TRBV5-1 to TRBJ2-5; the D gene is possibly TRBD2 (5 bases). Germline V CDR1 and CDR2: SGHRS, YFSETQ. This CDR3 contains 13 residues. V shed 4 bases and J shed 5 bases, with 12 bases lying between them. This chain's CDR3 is CASSPESGETQYF. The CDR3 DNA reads TGCGCCAGCAGCCCAGAGTCGGGGGAGACCCAGTACTTC. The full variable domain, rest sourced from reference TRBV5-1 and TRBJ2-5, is KAGVTQTPRYLIKTRGQQVTLSCSPISGHRSVSWYQQTPGQGLQFLFEYFSETQRNKGNFPGRFSGRQFSNSRSEMNVSTLELGDSALYLCASSPESGETQYFGPGTRLLVL.